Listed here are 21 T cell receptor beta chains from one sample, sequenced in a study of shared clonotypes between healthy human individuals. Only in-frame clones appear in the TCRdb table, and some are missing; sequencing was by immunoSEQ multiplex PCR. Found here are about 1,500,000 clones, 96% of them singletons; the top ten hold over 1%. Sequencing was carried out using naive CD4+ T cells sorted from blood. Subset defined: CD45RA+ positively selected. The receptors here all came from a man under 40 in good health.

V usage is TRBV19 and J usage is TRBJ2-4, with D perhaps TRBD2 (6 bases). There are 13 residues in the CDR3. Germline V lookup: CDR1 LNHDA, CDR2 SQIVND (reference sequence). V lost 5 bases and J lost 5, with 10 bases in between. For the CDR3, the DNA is TGTGCCAGTAGTCCGGGGGTGGAAAACATTCAGTACTTC. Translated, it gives CASSPGVENIQYF.

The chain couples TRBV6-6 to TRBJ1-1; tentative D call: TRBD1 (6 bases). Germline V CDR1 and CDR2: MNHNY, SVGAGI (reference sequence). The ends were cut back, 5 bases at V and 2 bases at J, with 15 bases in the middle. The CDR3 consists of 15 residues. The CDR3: CASSPPTGKNTEAFF. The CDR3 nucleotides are TGTGCCAGCAGTCCCCCGACAGGCAAAAACACTGAAGCTTTCTTT.

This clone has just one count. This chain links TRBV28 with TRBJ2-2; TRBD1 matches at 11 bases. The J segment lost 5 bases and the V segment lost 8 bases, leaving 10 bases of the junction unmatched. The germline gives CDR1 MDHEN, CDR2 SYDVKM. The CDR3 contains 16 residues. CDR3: CASHITGQGATGELFF. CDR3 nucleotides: TGTGCCAGCCATATAACAGGACAGGGGGCGACCGGGGAGCTGTTTTTT.

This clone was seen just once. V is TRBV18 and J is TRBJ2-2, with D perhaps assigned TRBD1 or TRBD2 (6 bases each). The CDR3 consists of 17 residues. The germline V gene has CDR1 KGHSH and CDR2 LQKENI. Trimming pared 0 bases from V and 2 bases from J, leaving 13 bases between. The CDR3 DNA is TGTGCCAGCTCACCACCGAACGGGGGCCAAAACACCGGGGAGCTGTTTTTT. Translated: CASSPPNGGQNTGELFF. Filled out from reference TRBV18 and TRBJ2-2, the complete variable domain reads NAGVMQNPRHLVRRRGQEARLRCSPMKGHSHVYWYRQLPEEGLKFMVYLQKENIIDESGMPKERFSAEFPKEGPSILRIQQVVRGDSAAYFCASSPPNGGQNTGELFFGEGSRLTVL.

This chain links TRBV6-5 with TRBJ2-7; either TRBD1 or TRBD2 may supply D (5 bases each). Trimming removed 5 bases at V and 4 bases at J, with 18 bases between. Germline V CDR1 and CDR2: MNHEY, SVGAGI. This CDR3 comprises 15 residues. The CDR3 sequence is CASSQSPAGGYEQYF. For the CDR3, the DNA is TGTGCCAGCAGTCAGAGCCCTGCTGGGGGATACGAGCAGTACTTC.

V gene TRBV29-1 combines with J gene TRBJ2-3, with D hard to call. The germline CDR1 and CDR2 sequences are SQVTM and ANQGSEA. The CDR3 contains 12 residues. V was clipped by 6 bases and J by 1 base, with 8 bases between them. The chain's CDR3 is CSVERRTDTQYF. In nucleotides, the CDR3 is TGCAGCGTGGAACGCCGCACAGATACGCAGTATTTT.

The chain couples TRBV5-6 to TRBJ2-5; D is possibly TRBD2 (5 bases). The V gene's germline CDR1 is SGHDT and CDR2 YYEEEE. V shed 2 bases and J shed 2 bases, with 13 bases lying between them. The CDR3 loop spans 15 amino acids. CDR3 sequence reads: CASSLGLAPQETQYF. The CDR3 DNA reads TGTGCCAGCAGCTTAGGACTCGCCCCACAAGAGACCCAGTACTTC.

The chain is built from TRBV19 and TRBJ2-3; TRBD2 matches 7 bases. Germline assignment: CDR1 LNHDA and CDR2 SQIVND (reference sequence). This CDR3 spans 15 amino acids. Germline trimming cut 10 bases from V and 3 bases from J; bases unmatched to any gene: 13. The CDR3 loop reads CATRDYYGHTDTQYF. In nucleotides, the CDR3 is TGTGCCACTAGGGACTACTATGGTCATACAGATACGCAGTATTTT.

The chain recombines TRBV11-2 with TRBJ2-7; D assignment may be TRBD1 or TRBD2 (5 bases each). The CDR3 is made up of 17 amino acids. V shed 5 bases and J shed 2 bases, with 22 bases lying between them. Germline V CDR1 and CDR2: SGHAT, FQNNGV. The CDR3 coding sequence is TGTGCCAGCAGCAAGAGTATCGGGACCCTCGGGGCCTACGAGCAGTACTTC. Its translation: CASSKSIGTLGAYEQYF.

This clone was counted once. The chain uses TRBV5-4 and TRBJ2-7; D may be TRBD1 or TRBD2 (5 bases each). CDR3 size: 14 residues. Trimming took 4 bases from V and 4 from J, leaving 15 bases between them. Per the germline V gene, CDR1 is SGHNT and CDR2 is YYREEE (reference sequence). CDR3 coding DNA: TGTGCCAGCAGCGAGGGACCGTATATATACGAGCAGTACTTC. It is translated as CASSEGPYIYEQYF.

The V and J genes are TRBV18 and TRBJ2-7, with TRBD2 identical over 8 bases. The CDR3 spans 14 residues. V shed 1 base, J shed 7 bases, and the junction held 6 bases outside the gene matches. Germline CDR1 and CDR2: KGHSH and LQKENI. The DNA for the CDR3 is TGTGCCAGCTCACCACTGGGACCGGGGGGGGAGCAGTACTTC. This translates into CASSPLGPGGEQYF.

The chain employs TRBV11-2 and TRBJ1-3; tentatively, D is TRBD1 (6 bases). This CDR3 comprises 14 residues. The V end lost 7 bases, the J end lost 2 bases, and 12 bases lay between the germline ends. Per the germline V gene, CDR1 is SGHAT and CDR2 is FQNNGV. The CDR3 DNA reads TGTGCCAGCACCCAAAGGGGGGCTGGAAACACCATATATTTT. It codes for CASTQRGAGNTIYF.

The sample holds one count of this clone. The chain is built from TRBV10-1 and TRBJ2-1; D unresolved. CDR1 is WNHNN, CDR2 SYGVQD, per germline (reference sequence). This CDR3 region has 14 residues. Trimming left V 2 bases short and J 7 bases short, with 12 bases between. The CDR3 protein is CASSEGKLGNEQFF. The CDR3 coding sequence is TGCGCCAGCAGTGAGGGGAAGTTGGGGAATGAGCAGTTCTTC.

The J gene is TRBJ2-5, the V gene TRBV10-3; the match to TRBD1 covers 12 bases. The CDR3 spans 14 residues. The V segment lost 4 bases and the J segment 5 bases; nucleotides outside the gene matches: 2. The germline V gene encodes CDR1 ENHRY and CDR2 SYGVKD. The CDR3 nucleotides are TGTGCCATCAGTGGGGACAGGGGGCCGGAGACCCAGTACTTC. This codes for CAISGDRGPETQYF.

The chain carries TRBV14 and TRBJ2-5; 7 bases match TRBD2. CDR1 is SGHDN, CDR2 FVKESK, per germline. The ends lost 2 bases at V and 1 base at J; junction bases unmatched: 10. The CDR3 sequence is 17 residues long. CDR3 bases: TGTGCCAGCAGCCAACGCAGGGTAGCGGGCCGCCAAGAGACCCAGTACTTC. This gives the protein CASSQRRVAGRQETQYF.

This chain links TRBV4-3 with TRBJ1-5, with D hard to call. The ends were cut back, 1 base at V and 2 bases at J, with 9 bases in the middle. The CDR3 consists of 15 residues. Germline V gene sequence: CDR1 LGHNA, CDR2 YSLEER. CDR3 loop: CASSQGSDGNQPQHF. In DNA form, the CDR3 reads TGCGCCAGCAGCCAAGGTTCGGACGGCAATCAGCCCCAGCATTTT.

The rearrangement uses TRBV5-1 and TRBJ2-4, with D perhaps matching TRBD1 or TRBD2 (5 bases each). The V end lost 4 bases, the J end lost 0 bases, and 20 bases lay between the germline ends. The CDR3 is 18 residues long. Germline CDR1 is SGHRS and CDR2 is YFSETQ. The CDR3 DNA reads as TGCGCCAGCAGCCCCGGGACCGATCACTTACTAGCCAAAAACATTCAGTACTTC. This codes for CASSPGTDHLLAKNIQYF.

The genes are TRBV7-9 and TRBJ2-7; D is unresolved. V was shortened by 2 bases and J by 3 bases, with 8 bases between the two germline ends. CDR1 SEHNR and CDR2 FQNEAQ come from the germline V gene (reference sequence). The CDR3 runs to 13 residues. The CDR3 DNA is TGTGCCAGCAGCTTAAACATGGACTACGAGCAGTACTTC. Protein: CASSLNMDYEQYF.

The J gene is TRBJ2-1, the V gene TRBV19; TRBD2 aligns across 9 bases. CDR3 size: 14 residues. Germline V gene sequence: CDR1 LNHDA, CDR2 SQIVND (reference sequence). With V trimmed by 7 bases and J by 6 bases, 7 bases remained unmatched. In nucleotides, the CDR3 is TGTGCCAGTAATGCTAGGCGGGGGGGCAATGAGCAGTTCTTC. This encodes CASNARRGGNEQFF.

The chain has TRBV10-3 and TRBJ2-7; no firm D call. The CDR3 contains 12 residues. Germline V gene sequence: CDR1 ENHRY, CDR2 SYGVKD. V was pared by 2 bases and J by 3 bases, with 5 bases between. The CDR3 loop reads CAISEIFYEQYF. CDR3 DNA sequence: TGTGCCATCAGTGAGATATTCTACGAGCAGTACTTC.

CDR3 nucleotides: TGTGCCAGCAGCTTAGGCCGGGAGTACTACAATGAGCAGTTCTTC. Translated: CASSLGREYYNEQFF. The chain uses TRBV7-8 and TRBJ2-1; TRBD2 is a possible D gene (6 bases). Germline CDR1 reads SGHVS; CDR2 reads FQNEAQ. The V end lost 1 base, the J end lost 3 bases, and 10 bases lay between the germline ends. CDR3 length equals 15 residues. Using reference TRBV7-8 and TRBJ2-1 for the parts outside the CDR3, the full variable domain is GAGVSQSPRYKVAKRGQDVALRCDPISGHVSLFWYQQALGQGPEFLTYFQNEAQLDKSGLPSDRFFAERPEGSVSTLKIQRTQQEDSAVYLCASSLGREYYNEQFFGPGTRLTVL.